The 27 T cell receptor beta chains presented below share a single source sample, sequenced in a study of blood T cell repertoires in COVID-19. The protocol was immunoSEQ multiplex PCR, while the TCRdb copy is restricted to in-frame clones and leaves out a portion. In the table there are approximately 400,000 clones, around 89% of which are singletons. Sequencing was carried out using peripheral blood. All receptors derive from a man between 40 and 49 years old with acute or convalescent COVID-19.

This chain connects TRBV27 to TRBJ1-2, with D possibly TRBD1 on 5 matching bases. The CDR3 consists of 13 residues. V was trimmed by 0 bases and J by 7 bases, leaving 9 bases between them. Germline lookup yields CDR1 MNHEY and CDR2 SMNVEV (reference sequence). The CDR3 region is CASSLSGQGGYTF. CDR3 DNA sequence: TGTGCCAGCAGTTTATCGGGGCAGGGTGGCTACACCTTC.

This sequence joins TRBV7-6 and TRBJ2-7; 10 bases line up with TRBD1. The CDR3 is 15 amino acids. V gave up 1 base and J gave up 3 bases; unmatched junction bases: 3. Germline V CDR1 and CDR2: SGHVS, FNYEAQ. This CDR3 is CASSLETGGHYEQYF. CDR3 nucleotide sequence: TGTGCCAGCAGCTTAGAGACAGGGGGCCACTACGAGCAGTACTTC.

This clone occurred many times. The chain couples TRBV6-2 or TRBV6-3 to TRBJ1-2; TRBD1 might be the D (5 bases). Looked up from germline, CDR1 is MNHEY and CDR2 is SVGEGT. Trimming removed 6 bases at V and 6 bases at J, with 14 bases between. The CDR3 is 13 residues long. CDR3 amino acids: CASSLQGSDGYTF. CDR3 coding DNA: TGTGCCAGCAGCCTCCAGGGCTCGGATGGCTACACCTTC.

V gene TRBV5-4 combines with J gene TRBJ2-1, with D tentatively TRBD2 (5 bases). The V gene lost 4 bases and the J gene lost 9 bases, with 14 bases spanning the gap. The CDR3 is 13 residues long. Germline V CDR1 and CDR2: SGHNT, YYREEE (reference sequence). In DNA, the CDR3 is TGTGCCAGCAGCCCCGTGGCTAGCCTTGAGCAGTTCTTC. Its protein is CASSPVASLEQFF.

The chain links TRBV13 to TRBJ2-6; D might be TRBD2 (6 bases). V was trimmed by 5 bases and J by 4 bases, leaving 18 bases between them. CDR1 and CDR2 (germline): PRHDT, FYEKMQ (reference sequence). There are 17 residues in the CDR3. The CDR3 loop is CASSPTGDSGGANVLTF. The CDR3 DNA is TGTGCCAGCAGCCCAACGGGGGACTCGGGAGGGGCCAACGTCCTGACTTTC.

This sequence joins TRBV27 and TRBJ2-1; TRBD2 might be the D (6 bases). Trimming cost V 9 bases and J 6 bases, with 18 bases left between them. The germline V gene encodes CDR1 MNHEY and CDR2 SMNVEV (reference sequence). The CDR3 has 14 residues. The CDR3 bases are TGTGCCAGTGTTCGCTCGGAGGGGTTCAATGAGCAGTTCTTC. Its protein product is CASVRSEGFNEQFF.

The genes are TRBV11-2 and TRBJ2-5, with 8 bases matching TRBD2. The CDR3 consists of 15 residues. With V trimmed by 2 bases and J by 2 bases, 4 bases remained unmatched. The germline gives CDR1 SGHAT, CDR2 FQNNGV. CDR3 DNA: TGTGCCAGCAGCTTACTGGGCGGGGGGCAAGAGACCCAGTACTTC. Amino acids: CASSLLGGGQETQYF.

The chain recombines TRBV21-1 with TRBJ2-3; the table's D gene call, TRBD2, was not cross checked with the DNA. TRBV21-1 is classified as a pseudogene. This CDR3 comprises 16 residues. This CDR3 reads CASSKAGEGGTDTQYF. The CDR3 region has the DNA TGTGCCAGCAGCAAAGCGGGGGAGGGGGGCACAGATACGCAGTATTTT.

The chain links TRBV15 to TRBJ2-7; no clear D. The germline V gene has CDR1 LNHNV and CDR2 YYDKDF (reference sequence). V lost 1 base and J lost 1, with 8 bases in between. This CDR3 contains 14 residues. As DNA, the CDR3 is TGTGCCACCAGCAGAGGTGACTCTTCCTACGAGCAGTACTTC. This gives the protein CATSRGDSSYEQYF.

Here the CDR3 DNA reads TGTGCCAGCAGCCGAAATTTAGCCGGGGAGCTGTTTTTT. Its protein product is CASSRNLAGELFF. The chain combines TRBV7-9 with TRBJ2-2; no reliable D call. This CDR3 spans 13 amino acids. CDR1 is SEHNR, CDR2 FQNEAQ, per germline (reference sequence). Between the trimmed V and J ends, which lost 5 bases and 6 bases, there was a span of 10 bases.

The chain combines TRBV6-5 with TRBJ1-4; 9 bases align to TRBD1. The ends lost 6 bases at V and 5 bases at J; junction bases unmatched: 4. The CDR3 has 14 amino acids. Germline V gene lookup returns CDR1 MNHEY and CDR2 SVGAGI. This CDR3 reads CASRPTGGNEKLFF. The CDR3 DNA reads TGTGCCAGCAGACCGACAGGGGGGAATGAAAAACTGTTTTTT.

This rearrangement joins TRBV4-2 to TRBJ2-4; weak D call: TRBD1 (5 bases). Germline values: CDR1 LGHNA, CDR2 YNFKEQ. The V gene lost 0 bases and the J gene lost 4 bases, with 13 bases spanning the gap. There are 16 residues in the CDR3. CDR3 sequence (DNA): TGTGCCAGCAGCCAAGATTATCGGCAGGGAAAAAACATTCAGTACTTC. The encoded protein is CASSQDYRQGKNIQYF.

The genes are TRBV29-1 and TRBJ1-1, with D tentatively TRBD1 (5 bases). The V gene's germline CDR1 is SQVTM and CDR2 ANQGSEA. This CDR3 is built from 11 residues. Trimming left V 4 bases short and J 3 bases short, with 6 bases between. The CDR3 sequence is CSVATDTEAFF. The CDR3 DNA sequence: TGCAGCGTTGCGACAGACACTGAAGCTTTCTTT.

The chain recombines TRBV7-9 with TRBJ1-4; D might be TRBD1 (6 bases). The V gene's germline CDR1 is SEHNR and CDR2 FQNEAQ (reference sequence). With 0 bases removed from V and 3 bases from J, the gap between germline ends came to 11 bases. The CDR3 has 16 residues. CDR3 DNA: TGTGCCAGCAGCTTAGCGGCGGCAGGGGCTAATGAAAAACTGTTTTTT. Its translation is CASSLAAAGANEKLFF.

This clone has just one count. This chain uses TRBV2 with TRBJ1-2, with D possibly matching TRBD1 (6 bases). Germline V CDR1 and CDR2: SNHLY, FYNNEI. The CDR3 is made up of 13 amino acids. V was trimmed by 10 bases and J by 6 bases, leaving 18 bases between them. The CDR3 nucleotides read TGTGCCAACGACCCGGGGGGCGCGAATGGCTACACCTTC. Protein sequence: CANDPGGANGYTF.

The J gene is TRBJ1-2, the V gene TRBV3-1 (or the pseudogene TRBV3-2), with D maybe TRBD1 (5 bases). The V gene lost 0 bases and the J gene lost 5 bases, with 16 bases spanning the gap. The CDR3 sequence is 16 residues long. Germline V gene sequence: CDR1 LGHDT, CDR2 YNNKEL (reference sequence). CDR3 loop: CASSQDLGRARYGYTF. Here the CDR3 DNA reads TGTGCCAGCAGCCAAGATTTAGGCAGGGCCAGATATGGCTACACCTTC.

The chain uses TRBV19 and TRBJ1-5, with 7 bases identical to TRBD1. This CDR3 is built from 17 residues. Trimming removed 7 bases from V and 0 bases from J; junction bases left unmatched: 12. CDR1 and CDR2 from the germline V gene are LNHDA and SQIVND (reference sequence). CDR3 loop: CASTPPGRGNSNQPQHF. CDR3 in DNA: TGTGCCAGTACCCCGCCCGGCAGGGGGAATAGCAATCAGCCCCAGCATTTT.

The chain links TRBV3-1 (or the pseudogene TRBV3-2) to TRBJ2-2; D ambiguous. This CDR3 has 14 residues. Germline CDR1 and CDR2: LGHDT and YNNKEL (reference sequence). Trimming removed 0 bases from V and 6 bases from J, with 8 bases in between. The CDR3 protein is CASSQDSGSGELFF. In nucleotides, the CDR3 is TGTGCCAGCAGCCAAGATTCAGGATCCGGGGAGCTGTTTTTT.

The rearrangement uses TRBV27 and TRBJ2-3; 14 positions match TRBD2. Germline V lookup: CDR1 MNHEY, CDR2 SMNVEV (reference sequence). This CDR3 region has 16 residues. Losses at the gene ends were 2 bases for V and 6 bases for J; bases not matched to a gene: 4. CDR3 protein: CASSLLGLAGVDTQYF. The CDR3, as DNA: TGTGCCAGCAGTTTACTGGGACTAGCGGGAGTGGATACGCAGTATTTT.

The rearrangement joins TRBV29-1 to TRBJ1-2, with 12 bases lining up with TRBD1. V dropped 7 bases and J dropped 6; count of bases not matched to a gene: 6. The germline V gene encodes CDR1 SQVTM and CDR2 ANQGSEA. The CDR3 runs 13 residues. The CDR3: CSGGGTGGHGYTF. For the CDR3, the DNA is TGCAGCGGGGGAGGGACAGGGGGCCATGGCTACACCTTC.

This clone has a single count. The chain uses TRBV3-1 (or the pseudogene TRBV3-2) and TRBJ1-4, with 8 positions matching TRBD1. The germline gives CDR1 LGHDT, CDR2 YNNKEL (reference sequence). The CDR3 sequence is 14 residues long. V gave up 5 bases and J gave up 7 bases; unmatched junction bases: 6. CDR3 bases: TGTGCCAGCAGCTTTAACAGGGGGAGTGAAAAACTGTTTTTT. Encoded protein: CASSFNRGSEKLFF.

This sequence joins TRBV30 and TRBJ2-2; 7 bases fit TRBD1. The CDR3 sequence is 15 residues long. Germline-derived CDR1 and CDR2 are GTSNPN and SVGIG (reference sequence). With V trimmed by 5 bases and J by 4 bases, 10 bases remained unmatched. The CDR3 loop is CAWADRVRSTGELFF. The CDR3 DNA reads as TGTGCCTGGGCAGACAGGGTCAGGTCCACCGGGGAGCTGTTTTTT. The whole variable domain, remainder taken from reference TRBV30 and TRBJ2-2, is SQTIHQWPATLVQPVGSPLSLECTVEGTSNPNLYWYRQAAGRGLQLLFYSVGIGQISSEVPQNLSASRPQDRQFILSSKKLLLSDSGFYLCAWADRVRSTGELFFGEGSRLTVL.

The rearrangement links TRBV28 to TRBJ1-4; the D gene is possibly TRBD1 (5 bases). Looked up from germline, CDR1 is MDHEN and CDR2 is SYDVKM. V lost 7 bases and J lost 8, with 17 bases in between. The CDR3 spans 14 residues. CDR3 loop: CASNRDSGREKLFF. The CDR3 bases are TGTGCCAGCAACCGGGACTCGGGGAGGGAAAAACTGTTTTTT.

A note on this clone: Relative to the germline gene, one junction end is altered; a read error may explain this. The chain couples TRBV7-9 to TRBJ1-2; 7 bases are a match to TRBD1. The CDR3 totals 11 residues. Looked up from germline, CDR1 is SEHNR and CDR2 is FQNEAQ (reference sequence). CDR3 sequence (DNA): TGTGCCAGCAGCTTAGTAACAGGGGAACACTTC. Translated, it gives CASSLVTGEHF.

This clone showed up just once. The rearrangement joins TRBV2 to TRBJ1-5; a weak D match, TRBD1 (6 bases). The ends were cut back, 7 bases at V and 1 base at J, with 11 bases in the middle. This CDR3 region has 14 residues. Looked up from germline, CDR1 is SNHLY and CDR2 is FYNNEI. CDR3 bases: TGTGCCAGCAACCTTGACAGGAGCAATCAGCCCCAGCATTTT. This gives the protein CASNLDRSNQPQHF.

The chain recombines TRBV3-1 (or the pseudogene TRBV3-2) with TRBJ1-1; unclear D gene. The CDR3 contains 13 residues. The V end lost 3 bases, the J end lost 5 bases, and 10 bases lay between the germline ends. Germline CDR1 is LGHDT and CDR2 is YNNKEL (reference sequence). The CDR3 sequence: CASSQARWTEAFF. The DNA of the CDR3 is TGTGCCAGCAGCCAGGCCCGTTGGACTGAAGCTTTCTTT.

A few counts support this clone. The V and J genes are TRBV14 and TRBJ1-2; D call uncertain. This CDR3 has 12 amino acids. The germline gives CDR1 SGHDN, CDR2 FVKESK. V lost 6 bases and J 2 bases, leaving 7 bases between the germline ends. CDR3 sequence reads: CASSYGNYGYTF. The CDR3 nucleotides are TGTGCCAGCAGTTACGGGAACTATGGCTACACCTTC.